The sequence of this T cell receptor beta chain was determined in a study of chemoradiotherapy in HPV16-positive cancers. This clone was seen just once. Its antigen remains unknown. Produced via immunoSEQ multiplex PCR; TCRdb's table is partial and in-frame only. The data hold over a thousand clones, with around 84% observed a single time. Study-level points and caveats: Candidate HPV-specific clones and E7-related TCR motifs grew in tumor during treatment.

The germline CDR1 and CDR2 sequences are MNHEY and SMNVEV (reference sequence). The CDR3 runs to 16 residues. V trimming: 6 bases; J trimming: 9 bases; junction bases outside the gene matches: 13. This clonotype was obtained from a human donor with HPV-associated anogenital cancer. Sequencing was performed on tumor tissue, taken from a patient who underwent chemoradiotherapy. The chain joins TRBV27 to TRBJ2-1; 11 nucleotides align to TRBD2. The chain's CDR3 is CASRISTSGSIGEQFF. In nucleotides, the CDR3 is TGTGCCAGCAGGATCTCTACTAGCGGGAGTATCGGTGAGCAGTTCTTC.